This TCR beta chain is drawn from a study of early T cells in non-severe SARS-CoV-2 infection. In TCRdb, the 5' RACE reads were re-called with MiXCR into one record per CDR3 protein. The sample carries tens of thousands of distinct CDR3 sequences, just over 8% recorded once. CDR1 and CDR2 (germline): MDHEN, SYDVKM. This CDR3 region has 16 residues. Trimming cost V 5 bases and J 7 bases, with 21 bases left between them. The TCR was taken from an adult who was a healthcare worker with PCR-confirmed SARS-CoV-2 infection or an uninfected control (not recorded which). The sample was whole blood. The J gene is TRBJ2-1, the V gene TRBV28; D may correspond to TRBD1 or TRBD2 (5 bases each). The CDR3 DNA reads as TGTGCCAGCAGTGACACCGGGACGCCTAAACTGAATGAGCAGTTCTTC. It codes for CASSDTGTPKLNEQFF.